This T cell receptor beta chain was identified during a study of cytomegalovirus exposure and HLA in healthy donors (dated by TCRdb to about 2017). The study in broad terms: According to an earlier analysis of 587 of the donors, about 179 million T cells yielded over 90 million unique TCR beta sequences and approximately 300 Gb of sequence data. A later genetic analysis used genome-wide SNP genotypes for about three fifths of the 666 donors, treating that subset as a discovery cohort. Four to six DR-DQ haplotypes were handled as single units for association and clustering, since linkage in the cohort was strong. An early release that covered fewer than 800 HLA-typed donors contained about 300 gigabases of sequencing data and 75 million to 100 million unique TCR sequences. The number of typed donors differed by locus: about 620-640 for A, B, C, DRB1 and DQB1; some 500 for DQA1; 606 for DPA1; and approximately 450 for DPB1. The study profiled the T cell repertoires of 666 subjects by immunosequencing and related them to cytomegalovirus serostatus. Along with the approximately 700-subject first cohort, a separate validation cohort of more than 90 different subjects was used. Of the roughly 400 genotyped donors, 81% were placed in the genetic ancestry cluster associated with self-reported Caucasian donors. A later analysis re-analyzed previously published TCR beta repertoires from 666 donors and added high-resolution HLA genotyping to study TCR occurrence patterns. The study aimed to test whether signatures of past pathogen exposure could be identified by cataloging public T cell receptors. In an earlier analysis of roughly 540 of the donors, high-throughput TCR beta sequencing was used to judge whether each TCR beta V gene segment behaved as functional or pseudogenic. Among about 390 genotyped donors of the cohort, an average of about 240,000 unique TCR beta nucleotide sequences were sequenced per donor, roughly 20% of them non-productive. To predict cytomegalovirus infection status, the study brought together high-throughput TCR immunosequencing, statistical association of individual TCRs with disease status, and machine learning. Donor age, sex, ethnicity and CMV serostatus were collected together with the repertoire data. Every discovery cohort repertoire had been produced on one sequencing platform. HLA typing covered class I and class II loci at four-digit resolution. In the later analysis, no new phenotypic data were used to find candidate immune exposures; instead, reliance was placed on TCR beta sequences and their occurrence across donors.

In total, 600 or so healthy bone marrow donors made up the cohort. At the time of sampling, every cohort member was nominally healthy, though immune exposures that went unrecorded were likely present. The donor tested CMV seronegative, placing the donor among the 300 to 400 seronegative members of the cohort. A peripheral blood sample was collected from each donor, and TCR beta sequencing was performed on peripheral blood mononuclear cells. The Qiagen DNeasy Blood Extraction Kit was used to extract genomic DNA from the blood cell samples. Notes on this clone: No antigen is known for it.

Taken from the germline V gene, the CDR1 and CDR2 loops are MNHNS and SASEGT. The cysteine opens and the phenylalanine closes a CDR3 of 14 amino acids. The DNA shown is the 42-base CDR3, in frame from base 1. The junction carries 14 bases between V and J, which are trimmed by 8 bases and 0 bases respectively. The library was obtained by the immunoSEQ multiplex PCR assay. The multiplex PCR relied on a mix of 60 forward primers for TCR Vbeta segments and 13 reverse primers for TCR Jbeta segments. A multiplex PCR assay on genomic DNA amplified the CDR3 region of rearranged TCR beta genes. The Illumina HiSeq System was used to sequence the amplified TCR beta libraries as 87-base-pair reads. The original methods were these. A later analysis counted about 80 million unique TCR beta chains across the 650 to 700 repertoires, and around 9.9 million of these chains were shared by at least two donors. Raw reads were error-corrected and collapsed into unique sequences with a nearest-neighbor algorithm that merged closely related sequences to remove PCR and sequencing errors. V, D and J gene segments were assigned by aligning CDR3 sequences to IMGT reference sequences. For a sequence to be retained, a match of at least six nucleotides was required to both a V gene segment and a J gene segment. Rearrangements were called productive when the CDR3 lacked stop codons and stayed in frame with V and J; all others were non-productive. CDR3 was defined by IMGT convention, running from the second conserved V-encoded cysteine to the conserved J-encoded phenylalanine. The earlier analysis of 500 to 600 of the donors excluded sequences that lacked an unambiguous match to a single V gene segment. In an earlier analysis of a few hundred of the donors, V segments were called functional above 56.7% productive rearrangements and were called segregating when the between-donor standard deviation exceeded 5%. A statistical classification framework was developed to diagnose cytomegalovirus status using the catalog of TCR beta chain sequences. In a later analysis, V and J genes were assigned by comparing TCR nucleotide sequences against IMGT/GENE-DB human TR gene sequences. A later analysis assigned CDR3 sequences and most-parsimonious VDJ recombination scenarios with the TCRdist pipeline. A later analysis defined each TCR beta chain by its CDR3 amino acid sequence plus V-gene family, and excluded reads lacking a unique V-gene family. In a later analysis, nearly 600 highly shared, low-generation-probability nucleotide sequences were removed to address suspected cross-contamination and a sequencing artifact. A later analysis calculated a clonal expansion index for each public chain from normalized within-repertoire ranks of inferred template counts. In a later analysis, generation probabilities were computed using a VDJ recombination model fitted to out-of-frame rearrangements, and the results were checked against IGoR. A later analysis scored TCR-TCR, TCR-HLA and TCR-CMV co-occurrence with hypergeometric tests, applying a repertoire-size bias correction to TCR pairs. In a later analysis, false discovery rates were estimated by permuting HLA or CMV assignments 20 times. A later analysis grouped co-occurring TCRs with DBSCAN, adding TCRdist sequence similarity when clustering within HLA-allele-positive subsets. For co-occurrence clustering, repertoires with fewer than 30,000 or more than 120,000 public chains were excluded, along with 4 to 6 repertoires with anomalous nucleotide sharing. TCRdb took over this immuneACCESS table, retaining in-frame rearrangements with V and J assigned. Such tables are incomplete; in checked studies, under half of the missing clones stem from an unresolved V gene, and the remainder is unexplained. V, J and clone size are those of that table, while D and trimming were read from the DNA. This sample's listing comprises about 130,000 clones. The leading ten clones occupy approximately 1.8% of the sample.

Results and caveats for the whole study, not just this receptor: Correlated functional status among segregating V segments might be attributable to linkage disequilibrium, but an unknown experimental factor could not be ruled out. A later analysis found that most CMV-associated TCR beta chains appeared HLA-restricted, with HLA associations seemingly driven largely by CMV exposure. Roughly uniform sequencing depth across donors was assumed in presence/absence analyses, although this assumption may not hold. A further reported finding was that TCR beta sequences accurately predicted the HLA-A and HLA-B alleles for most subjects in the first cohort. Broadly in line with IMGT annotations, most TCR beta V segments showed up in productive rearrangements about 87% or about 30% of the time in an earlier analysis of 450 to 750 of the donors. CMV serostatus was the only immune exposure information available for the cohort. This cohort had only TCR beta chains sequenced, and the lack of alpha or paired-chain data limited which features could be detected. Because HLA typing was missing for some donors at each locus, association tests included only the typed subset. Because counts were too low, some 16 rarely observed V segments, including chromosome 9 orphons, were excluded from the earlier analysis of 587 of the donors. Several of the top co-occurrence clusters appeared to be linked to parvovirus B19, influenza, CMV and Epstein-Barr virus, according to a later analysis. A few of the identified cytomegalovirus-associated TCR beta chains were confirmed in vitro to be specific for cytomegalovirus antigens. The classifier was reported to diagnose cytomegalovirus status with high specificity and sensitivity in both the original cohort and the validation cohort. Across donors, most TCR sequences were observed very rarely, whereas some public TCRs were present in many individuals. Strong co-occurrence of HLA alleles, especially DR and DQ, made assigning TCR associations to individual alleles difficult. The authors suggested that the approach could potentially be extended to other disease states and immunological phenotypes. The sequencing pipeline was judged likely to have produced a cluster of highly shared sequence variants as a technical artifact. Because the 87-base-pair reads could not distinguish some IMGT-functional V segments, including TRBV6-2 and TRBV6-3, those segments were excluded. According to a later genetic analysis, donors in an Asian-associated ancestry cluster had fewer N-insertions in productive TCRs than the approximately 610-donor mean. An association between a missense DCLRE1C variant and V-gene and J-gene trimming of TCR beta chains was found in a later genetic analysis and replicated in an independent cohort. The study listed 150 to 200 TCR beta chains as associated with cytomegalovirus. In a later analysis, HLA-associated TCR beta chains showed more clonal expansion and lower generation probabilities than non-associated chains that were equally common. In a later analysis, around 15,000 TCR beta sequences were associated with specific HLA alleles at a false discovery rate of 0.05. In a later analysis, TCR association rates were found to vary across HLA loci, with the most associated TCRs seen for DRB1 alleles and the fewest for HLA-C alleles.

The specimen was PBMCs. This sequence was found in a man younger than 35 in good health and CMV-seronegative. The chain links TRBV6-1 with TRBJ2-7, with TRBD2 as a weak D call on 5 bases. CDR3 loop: CASPVHSGSYEQYF. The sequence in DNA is TGTGCCAGCCCGGTTCACAGCGGCTCCTACGAGCAGTACTTC.